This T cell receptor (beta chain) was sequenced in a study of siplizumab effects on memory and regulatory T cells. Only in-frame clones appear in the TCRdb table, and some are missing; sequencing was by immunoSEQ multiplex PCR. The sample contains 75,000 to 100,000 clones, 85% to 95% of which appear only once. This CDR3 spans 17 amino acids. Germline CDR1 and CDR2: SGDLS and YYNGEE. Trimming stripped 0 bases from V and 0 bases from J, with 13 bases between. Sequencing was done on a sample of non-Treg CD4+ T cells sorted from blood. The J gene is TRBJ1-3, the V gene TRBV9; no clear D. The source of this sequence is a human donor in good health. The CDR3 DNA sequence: TGTGCCAGCAGCGTAGATATAGCGCCGGGCTCTGGAAACACCATATATTTT. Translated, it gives CASSVDIAPGSGNTIYF.